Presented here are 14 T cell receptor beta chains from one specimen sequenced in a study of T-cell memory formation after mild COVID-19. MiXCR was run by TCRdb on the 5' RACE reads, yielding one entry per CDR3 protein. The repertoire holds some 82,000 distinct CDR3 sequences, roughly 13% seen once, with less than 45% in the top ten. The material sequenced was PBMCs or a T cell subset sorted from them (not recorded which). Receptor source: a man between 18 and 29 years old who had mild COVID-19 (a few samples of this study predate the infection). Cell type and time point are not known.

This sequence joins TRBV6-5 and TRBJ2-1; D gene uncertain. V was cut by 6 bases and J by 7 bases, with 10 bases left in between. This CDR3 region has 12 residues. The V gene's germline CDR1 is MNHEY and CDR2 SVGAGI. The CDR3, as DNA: TGTGCCAGCAGCCCTCGTCCTAATGAGCAGTTCTTC. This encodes CASSPRPNEQFF.

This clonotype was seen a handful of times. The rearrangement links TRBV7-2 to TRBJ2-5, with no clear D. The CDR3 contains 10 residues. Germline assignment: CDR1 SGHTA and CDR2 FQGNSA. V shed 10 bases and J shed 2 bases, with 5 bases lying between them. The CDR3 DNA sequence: TGTGCCACTGCACAAGAGACCCAGTACTTC. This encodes CATAQETQYF. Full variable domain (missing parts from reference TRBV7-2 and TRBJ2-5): GAGVSQSPSNKVTEKGKDVELRCDPISGHTALYWYRQSLGQGLEFLIYFQGNSAPDKSGLPSDRFSAERTGGSVSTLTIQRTQQEDSAVYLCATAQETQYFGPGTRLLVL.

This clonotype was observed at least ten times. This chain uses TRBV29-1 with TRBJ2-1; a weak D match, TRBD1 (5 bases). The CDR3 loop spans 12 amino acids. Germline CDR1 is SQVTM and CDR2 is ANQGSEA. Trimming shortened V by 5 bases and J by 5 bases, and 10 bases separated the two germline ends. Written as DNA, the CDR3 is TGCAGCGTTTTTGTGGACAACAATGAGCAGTTCTTC. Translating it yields CSVFVDNNEQFF.

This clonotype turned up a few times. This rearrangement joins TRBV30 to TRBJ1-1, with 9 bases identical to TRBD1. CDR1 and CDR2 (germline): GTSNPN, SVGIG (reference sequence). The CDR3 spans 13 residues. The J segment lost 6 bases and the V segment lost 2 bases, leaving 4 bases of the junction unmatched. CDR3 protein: CAWSFTGGPEAFF. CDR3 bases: TGTGCCTGGAGTTTTACAGGGGGCCCTGAAGCTTTCTTT.

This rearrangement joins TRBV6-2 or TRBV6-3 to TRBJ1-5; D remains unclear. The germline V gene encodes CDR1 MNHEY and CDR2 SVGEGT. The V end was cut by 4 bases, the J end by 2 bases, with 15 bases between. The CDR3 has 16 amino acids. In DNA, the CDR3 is TGTGCCAGCAGTTCCGAACGCAGAAGCGGCAATCAGCCCCAGCATTTT. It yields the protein CASSSERRSGNQPQHF.

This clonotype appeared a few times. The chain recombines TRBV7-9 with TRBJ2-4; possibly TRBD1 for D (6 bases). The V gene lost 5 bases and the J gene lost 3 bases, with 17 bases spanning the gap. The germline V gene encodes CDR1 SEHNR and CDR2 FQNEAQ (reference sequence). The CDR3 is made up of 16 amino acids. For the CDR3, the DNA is TGTGCCAGCAGCGCAATACAGGGCCAGGGCAAAAACATTCAGTACTTC. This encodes CASSAIQGQGKNIQYF.

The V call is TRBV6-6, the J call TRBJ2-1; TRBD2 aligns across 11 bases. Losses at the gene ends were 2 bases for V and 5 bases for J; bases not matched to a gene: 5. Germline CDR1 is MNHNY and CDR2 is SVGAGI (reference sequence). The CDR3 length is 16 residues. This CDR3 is CASSYRTSGPNNEQFF. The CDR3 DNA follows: TGTGCCAGCAGTTACAGGACTAGCGGGCCCAACAATGAGCAGTTCTTC.

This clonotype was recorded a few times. CDR3 DNA sequence: TGTGCCAGCAGCTTAGGGGACGATTCCTACGAGCAGTACGTC. Residues: CASSLGDDSYEQYV. V and J are TRBV7-2 and TRBJ2-7, with D possibly being TRBD1 or TRBD2 (5 bases each). The CDR3 extends over 14 amino acids. V was clipped by 1 base and J by 1 base, with 8 bases between them. CDR1 SGHTA and CDR2 FQGNSA come from the germline V gene.

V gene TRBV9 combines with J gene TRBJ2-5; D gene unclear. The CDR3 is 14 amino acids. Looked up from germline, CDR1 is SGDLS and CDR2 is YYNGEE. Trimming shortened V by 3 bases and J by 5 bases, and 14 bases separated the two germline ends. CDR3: CASSDEGSRETQYF. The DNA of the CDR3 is TGTGCCAGCAGCGACGAAGGATCCAGGGAGACCCAGTACTTC.

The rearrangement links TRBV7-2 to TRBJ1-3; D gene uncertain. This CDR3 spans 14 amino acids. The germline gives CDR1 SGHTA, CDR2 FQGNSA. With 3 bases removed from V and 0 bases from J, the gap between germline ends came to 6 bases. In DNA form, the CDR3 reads TGTGCCAGCAGCTTTCTACACTCTGGAAACACCATATATTTT. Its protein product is CASSFLHSGNTIYF. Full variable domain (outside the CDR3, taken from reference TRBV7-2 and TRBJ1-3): GAGVSQSPSNKVTEKGKDVELRCDPISGHTALYWYRQSLGQGLEFLIYFQGNSAPDKSGLPSDRFSAERTGGSVSTLTIQRTQQEDSAVYLCASSFLHSGNTIYFGEGSWLTVV.

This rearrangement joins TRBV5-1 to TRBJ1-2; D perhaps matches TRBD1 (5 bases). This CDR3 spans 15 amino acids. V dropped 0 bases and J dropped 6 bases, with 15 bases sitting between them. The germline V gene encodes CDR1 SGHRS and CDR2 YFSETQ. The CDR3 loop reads CASSLVLGTQDGYTF. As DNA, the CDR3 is TGCGCCAGCAGCTTGGTCCTGGGGACGCAAGATGGCTACACCTTC.

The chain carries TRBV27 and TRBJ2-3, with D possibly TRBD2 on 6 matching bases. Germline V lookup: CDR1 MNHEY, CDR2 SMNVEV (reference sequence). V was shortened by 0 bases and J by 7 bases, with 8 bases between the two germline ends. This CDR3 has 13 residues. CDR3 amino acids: CASSLSRGNTQYF. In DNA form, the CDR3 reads TGTGCCAGCAGTTTATCGCGGGGAAATACGCAGTATTTT.

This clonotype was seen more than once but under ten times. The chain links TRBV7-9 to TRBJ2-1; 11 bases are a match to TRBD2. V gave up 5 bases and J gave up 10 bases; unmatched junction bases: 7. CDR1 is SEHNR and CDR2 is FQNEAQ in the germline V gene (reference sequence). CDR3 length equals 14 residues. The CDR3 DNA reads TGTGCCAGCAGCACTAGCGGGGGCAGAGGGGAGCAGTTCTTC. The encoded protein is CASSTSGGRGEQFF.

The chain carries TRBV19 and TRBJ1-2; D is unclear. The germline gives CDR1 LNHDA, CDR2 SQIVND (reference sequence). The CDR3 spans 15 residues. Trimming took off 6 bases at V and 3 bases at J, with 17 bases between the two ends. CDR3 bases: TGTGCCAGTAGCCCCACCTCGGCCGGTTACTATGGCTACACCTTC. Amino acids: CASSPTSAGYYGYTF.